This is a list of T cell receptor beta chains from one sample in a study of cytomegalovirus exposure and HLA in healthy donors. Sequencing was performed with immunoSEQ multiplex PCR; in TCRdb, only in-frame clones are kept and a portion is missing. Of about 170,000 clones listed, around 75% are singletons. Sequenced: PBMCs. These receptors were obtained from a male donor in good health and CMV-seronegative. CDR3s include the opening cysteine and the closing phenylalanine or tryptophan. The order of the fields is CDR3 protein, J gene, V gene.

CASSLAGLKDSPLHF	TRBJ1-6	TRBV7-8
CASSSGQGPYYGYTF	TRBJ1-2	TRBV5-5
CASSLAGKLFF	TRBJ2-2	TRBV5-6
CASSLGRGRVEGYTF	TRBJ1-2	TRBV7-2
CASSWKGQPQHF	TRBJ1-5	TRBV5-5
CASSPHSGVGSNEQYF	TRBJ2-7	TRBV5-4
CASSFGPAGSAGEQFF	TRBJ2-1	TRBV5-1
CASSFSGTGGHEQYF	TRBJ2-7	TRBV6-5
CASSLDGLYNEQFF	TRBJ2-1	TRBV27
CASSPDNLYGYTF	TRBJ1-2	TRBV18
CASSSRSYNEQFF	TRBJ2-1	TRBV2
CASSVTGVSGANVLTF	TRBJ2-6	TRBV5-6
CASSFYTGQGSSPLHF	TRBJ1-6	TRBV7-9